This T cell receptor (beta chain) was obtained from a study of blood T cell repertoires in COVID-19. Study context: Sites across the United States, Italy and Spain contributed samples from acute and convalescent COVID-19.

Method: immunoSEQ multiplex PCR; TCRdb's copy keeps in-frame clones and lacks some. The profile shows 180,000 or so clones, roughly 81% of them singletons. Enrolled during active infection, Seattle patients were then followed longitudinally. Germline values: CDR1 SGDLS, CDR2 YYNGEE. This CDR3 spans 16 amino acids. Trimming at V came to 0 bases and at J to 7 bases, leaving 13 bases not matched to a gene. This TCR was sampled from a woman between 35 and 50 years old with COVID-19, enrolled during active disease. Sequencing was carried out using peripheral blood. The V and J genes are TRBV9 and TRBJ2-7; 7 nucleotides align to TRBD1. This CDR3 is CASSVAWGQPKAEQYF. CDR3 nucleotide sequence: TGTGCCAGCAGCGTAGCGTGGGGACAGCCGAAGGCGGAGCAGTACTTC.